This T cell receptor (beta chain) was documented in a study of siplizumab effects on memory and regulatory T cells. The method was immunoSEQ multiplex PCR; TCRdb's version includes in-frame clones alone and lacks a portion of them. The profile shows 85,000 to 120,000 clones, 92% of them singletons. Germline CDR1 is SGHNT and CDR2 is YYREEE (reference sequence). The CDR3 has 15 residues. Germline trimming cut 0 bases from V and 0 bases from J; bases unmatched to any gene: 2. Study-level results: Fewer alloreactive sequences mapped to unstimulated CD4+ memory cells under siplizumab.

Of note for this clone: Its specificity is not known.

This rearrangement joins TRBV5-4 to TRBJ2-5, with 7 bases lining up with TRBD1. The receptor was derived from a human donor in good health. The sequencing sample was made of CD4+ T cells sorted from blood. The CDR3 region has the DNA TGTGCCAGCAGCTTGGGTGGACAGGACCAAGAGACCCAGTACTTC. As protein: CASSLGGQDQETQYF. Full variable domain (remainder filled in from reference TRBV5-4 and TRBJ2-5): ETGVTQSPTHLIKTRGQQVTLRCSSQSGHNTVSWYQQALGQGPQFIFQYYREEENGRGNFPPRFSGLQFPNYSSELNVNALELDDSALYLCASSLGGQDQETQYFGPGTRLLVL.